This entry features one T cell receptor (beta chain) sequence. Its antigen remains unidentified. An end of the junction differs from the germline gene, which may be a read error. This sample was taken from a study of control samples from healthy donors and cancer patients (dated by TCRdb to about 2020). Libraries came from the immunoSEQ multiplex PCR assay. TCRdb provides this immuneACCESS table in a form limited to in-frame rearrangements. Some clones are lacking; in checked studies, under half of them reflect an unresolved V gene, and why the rest are absent is not known. The table for this sample lists 150,000 or so clones; 88% of them were counted only once. The biggest ten clones account for approximately 1.7% of the sample. From the germline V gene, CDR1 is MNHNS and CDR2 is SASEGT. Reading from cysteine to phenylalanine, the CDR3 counts 17 amino acids. The retained sequence is limited to the CDR3, 51 bases, with the frame set at the first base.

The TCR originated in a man aged 18-30 years in good health. The sequence is built from TRBV6-1 and TRBJ2-2, and 7 bases in between align with TRBD2. Sequencing used blood. The DNA reads as follows: TGTGCCAGCAGTCAAGCGGGACTGACATCGAACACCGGGGAGCTGTTTTTT. Translation gives CASSQAGLTSNTGELFF.